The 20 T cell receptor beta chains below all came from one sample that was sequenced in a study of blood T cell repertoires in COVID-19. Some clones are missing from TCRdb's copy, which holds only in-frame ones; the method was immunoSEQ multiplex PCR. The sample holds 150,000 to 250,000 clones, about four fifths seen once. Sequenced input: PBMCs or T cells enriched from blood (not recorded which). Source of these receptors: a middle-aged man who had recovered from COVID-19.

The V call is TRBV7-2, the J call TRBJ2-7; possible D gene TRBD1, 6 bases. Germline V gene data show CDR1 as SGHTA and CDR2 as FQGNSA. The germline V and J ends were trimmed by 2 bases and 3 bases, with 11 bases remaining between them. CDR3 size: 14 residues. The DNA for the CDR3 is TGTGCCAGCAGCTTATATCAGGGGCGCTACGAGCAGTACTTC. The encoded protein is CASSLYQGRYEQYF.

DNA for the CDR3: TGTGCCAGCAGCTACCCGGGACAGAAAACCGGACGGGGTGGCTACACCTTC. It codes for CASSYPGQKTGRGGYTF. This chain connects TRBV5-5 to TRBJ1-2, with 7 bases lining up with TRBD1. Germline-derived CDR1 and CDR2 are SGHKS and YYEKEE (reference sequence). CDR3 length equals 17 residues. The V and J ends lost 3 bases and 7 bases, in that order; junction bases with no gene match: 18.

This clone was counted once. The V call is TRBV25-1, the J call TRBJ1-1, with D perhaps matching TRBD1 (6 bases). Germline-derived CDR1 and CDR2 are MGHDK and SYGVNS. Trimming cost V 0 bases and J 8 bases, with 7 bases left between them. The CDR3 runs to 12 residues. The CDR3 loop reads CASSEYTGEAFF. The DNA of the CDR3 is TGTGCCAGCAGTGAATATACAGGGGAAGCTTTCTTT.

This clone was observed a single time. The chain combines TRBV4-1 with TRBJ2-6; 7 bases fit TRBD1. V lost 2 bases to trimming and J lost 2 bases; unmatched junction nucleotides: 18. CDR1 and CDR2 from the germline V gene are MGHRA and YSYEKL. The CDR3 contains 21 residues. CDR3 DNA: TGCGCCAGCAGCCAACCCAAGCTCCGGGACAGCCCCCGCGCTGGGGCCAACGTCCTGACTTTC. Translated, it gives CASSQPKLRDSPRAGANVLTF.

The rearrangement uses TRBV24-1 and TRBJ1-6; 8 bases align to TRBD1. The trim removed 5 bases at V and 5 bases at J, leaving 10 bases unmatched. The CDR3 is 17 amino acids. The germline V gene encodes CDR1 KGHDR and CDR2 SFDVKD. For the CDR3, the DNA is TGTGCCACCAGTGTTGCTCCGGGACAGGCTAATAATTCACCCCTCCACTTT. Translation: CATSVAPGQANNSPLHF.

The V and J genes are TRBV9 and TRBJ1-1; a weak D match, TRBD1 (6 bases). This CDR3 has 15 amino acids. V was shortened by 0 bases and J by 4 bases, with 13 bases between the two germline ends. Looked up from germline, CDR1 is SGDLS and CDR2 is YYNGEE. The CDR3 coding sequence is TGTGCCAGCAGCGTAGATCCAGGGGTGGGCACTGAAGCTTTCTTT. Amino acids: CASSVDPGVGTEAFF.

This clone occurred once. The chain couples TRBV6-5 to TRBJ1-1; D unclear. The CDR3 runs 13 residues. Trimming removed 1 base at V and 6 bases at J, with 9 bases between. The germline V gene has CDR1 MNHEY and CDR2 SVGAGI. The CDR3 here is CASSYYSGAEAFF. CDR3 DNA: TGTGCCAGCAGTTACTATTCCGGAGCTGAAGCTTTCTTT.

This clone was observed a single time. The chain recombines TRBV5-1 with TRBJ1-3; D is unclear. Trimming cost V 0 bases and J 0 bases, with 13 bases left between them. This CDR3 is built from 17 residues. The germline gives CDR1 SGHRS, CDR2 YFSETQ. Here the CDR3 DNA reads TGCGCCAGCAGCTTGGGTAGCGGATCCTACTCTGGAAACACCATATATTTT. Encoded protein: CASSLGSGSYSGNTIYF.

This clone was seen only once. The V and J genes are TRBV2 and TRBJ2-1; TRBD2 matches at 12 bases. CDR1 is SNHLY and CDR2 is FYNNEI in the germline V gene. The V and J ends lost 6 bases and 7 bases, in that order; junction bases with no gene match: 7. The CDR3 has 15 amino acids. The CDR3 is CASRVTSGGKNEQFF. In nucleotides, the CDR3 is TGTGCCAGCAGGGTAACTAGCGGGGGGAAGAATGAGCAGTTCTTC. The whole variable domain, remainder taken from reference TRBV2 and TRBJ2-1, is EPEVTQTPSHQVTQMGQEVILRCVPISNHLYFYWYRQILGQKVEFLVSFYNNEISEKSEIFDDQFSVERPDGSNFTLKIRSTKLEDSAMYFCASRVTSGGKNEQFFGPGTRLTVL.

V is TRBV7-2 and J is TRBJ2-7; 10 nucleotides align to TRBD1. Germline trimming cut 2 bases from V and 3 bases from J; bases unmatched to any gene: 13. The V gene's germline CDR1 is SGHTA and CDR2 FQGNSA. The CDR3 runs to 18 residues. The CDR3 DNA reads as TGTGCCAGCAGCTTACTCTCGACAGGGGGCCCGGTCAGCTACGAGCAGTACTTC. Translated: CASSLLSTGGPVSYEQYF.

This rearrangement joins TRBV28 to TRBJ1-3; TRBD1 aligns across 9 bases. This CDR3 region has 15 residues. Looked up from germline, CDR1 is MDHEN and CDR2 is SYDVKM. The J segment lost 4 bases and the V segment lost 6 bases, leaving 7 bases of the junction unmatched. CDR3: CASSLQGAGGNTIYF. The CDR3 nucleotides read TGTGCCAGCAGCCTACAGGGGGCGGGAGGAAACACCATATATTTT. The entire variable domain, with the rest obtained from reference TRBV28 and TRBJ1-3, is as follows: DVKVTQSSRYLVKRTGEKVFLECVQDMDHENMFWYRQDPGLGLRLIYFSYDVKMKEKGDIPEGYSVSREKKERFSLILESASTNQTSMYLCASSLQGAGGNTIYFGEGSWLTVV.

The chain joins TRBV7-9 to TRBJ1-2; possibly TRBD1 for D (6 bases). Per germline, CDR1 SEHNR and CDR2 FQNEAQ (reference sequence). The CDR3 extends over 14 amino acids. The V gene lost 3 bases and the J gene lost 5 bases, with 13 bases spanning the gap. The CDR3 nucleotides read TGTGCCAGCAGCTTTTCCTCAGGGGTTTATGGCTACACCTTC. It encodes CASSFSSGVYGYTF.

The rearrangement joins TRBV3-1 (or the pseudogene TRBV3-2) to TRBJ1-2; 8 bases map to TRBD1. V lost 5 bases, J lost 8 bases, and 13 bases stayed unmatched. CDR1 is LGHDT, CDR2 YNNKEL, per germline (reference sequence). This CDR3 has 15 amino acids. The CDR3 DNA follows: TGTGCCAGCAGCGCCGCGGACAGGGACTGGAGAGGCTACACCTTC. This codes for CASSAADRDWRGYTF.

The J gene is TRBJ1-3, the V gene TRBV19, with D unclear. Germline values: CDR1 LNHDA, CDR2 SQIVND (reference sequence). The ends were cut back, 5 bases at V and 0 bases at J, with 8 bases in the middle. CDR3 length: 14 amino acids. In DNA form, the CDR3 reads TGTGCCAGTAGTGAGACTATCTCTGGAAACACCATATATTTT. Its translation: CASSETISGNTIYF.

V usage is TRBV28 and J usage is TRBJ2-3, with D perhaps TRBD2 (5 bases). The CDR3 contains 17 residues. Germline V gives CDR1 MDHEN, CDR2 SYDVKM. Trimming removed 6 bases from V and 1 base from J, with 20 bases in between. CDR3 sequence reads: CASSHPSRLAGTDTQYF. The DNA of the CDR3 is TGTGCCAGCAGCCACCCAAGCCGGCTAGCCGGCACAGATACGCAGTATTTT.

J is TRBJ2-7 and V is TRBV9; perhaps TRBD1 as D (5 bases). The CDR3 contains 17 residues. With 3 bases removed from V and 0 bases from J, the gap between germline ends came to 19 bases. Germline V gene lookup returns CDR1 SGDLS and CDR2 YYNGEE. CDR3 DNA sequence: TGTGCCAGCAGCGAGGGGCCAAGTCTGTCGAGCTCCTACGAGCAGTACTTC. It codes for CASSEGPSLSSSYEQYF.

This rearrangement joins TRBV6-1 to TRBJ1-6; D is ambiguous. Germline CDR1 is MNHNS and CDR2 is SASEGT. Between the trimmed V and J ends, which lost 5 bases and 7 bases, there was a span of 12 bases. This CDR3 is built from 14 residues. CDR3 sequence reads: CASSPRTGNSPLHF. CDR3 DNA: TGTGCCAGCAGTCCAAGGACGGGGAATTCACCCCTCCACTTT.

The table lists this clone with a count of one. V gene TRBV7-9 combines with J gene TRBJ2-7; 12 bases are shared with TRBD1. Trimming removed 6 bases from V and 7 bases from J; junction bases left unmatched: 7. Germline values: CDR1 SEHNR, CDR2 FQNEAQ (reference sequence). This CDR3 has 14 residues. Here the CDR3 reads CASSMGQGAREQYF. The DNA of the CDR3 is TGTGCCAGCAGTATGGGACAGGGGGCGCGGGAGCAGTACTTC.

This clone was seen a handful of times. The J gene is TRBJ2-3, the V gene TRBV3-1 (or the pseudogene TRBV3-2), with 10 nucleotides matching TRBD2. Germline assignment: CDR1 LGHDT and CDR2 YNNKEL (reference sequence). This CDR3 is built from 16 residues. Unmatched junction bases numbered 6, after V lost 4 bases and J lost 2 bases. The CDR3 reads CASSPETSGPTDTQYF. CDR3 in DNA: TGTGCCAGCAGCCCAGAGACTAGCGGGCCCACAGATACGCAGTATTTT.

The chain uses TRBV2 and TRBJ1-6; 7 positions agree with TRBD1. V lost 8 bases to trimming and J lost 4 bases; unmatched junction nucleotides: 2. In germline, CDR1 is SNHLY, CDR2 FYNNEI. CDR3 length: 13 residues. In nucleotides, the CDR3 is TGTGCCAGCCGGGACAGATATAATTCACCCCTCCACTTT. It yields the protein CASRDRYNSPLHF.